Listed here are 28 T cell receptor beta chains from one sample, sequenced in a study of CD8 T cells in ankylosing spondylitis. TCRdb reprocessed the 5' RACE reads via MiXCR and lists one record per CDR3 protein. This sample has fewer than 400,000 distinct CDR3 sequences; approximately 14% occur once, and the top ten carry about 1%. The sequenced material came from blood, either unsorted or a sorted T cell fraction (not recorded which). These receptors came from a male donor with ankylosing spondylitis or in good health (not recorded which).

The V and J genes are TRBV29-1 and TRBJ2-1; possible D gene TRBD2, 7 bases. Deletions cut 7 bases from V and 7 bases from J, with 17 bases between. This CDR3 spans 13 amino acids. CDR1 is SQVTM and CDR2 is ANQGSEA in the germline V gene. The CDR3 sequence is CSGHGGPGNEQFF. Written as DNA, the CDR3 is TGCAGCGGTCACGGGGGGCCTGGGAATGAGCAGTTCTTC.

V gene TRBV20-1 combines with J gene TRBJ2-7; no definite D call. The ends were cut back, 3 bases at V and 0 bases at J, with 12 bases in the middle. This CDR3 region has 14 residues. CDR1 is DFQATT, CDR2 SNEGSKA, per germline (reference sequence). The CDR3 coding sequence is TGCAGTGCTAGTCGGCCTCCGAGCTCCTACGAGCAGTACTTC. Protein product: CSASRPPSSYEQYF.

This clonotype was picked up a small number of times. The chain has TRBV5-1 and TRBJ2-7, with a possible D match to TRBD1 (7 bases). Germline V gives CDR1 SGHRS, CDR2 YFSETQ. V shed 4 bases and J shed 3 bases, with 11 bases lying between them. The CDR3 has 13 residues. The CDR3 loop reads CASSPGGNYEQYF. CDR3 DNA sequence: TGCGCCAGCAGCCCAGGGGGGAACTACGAGCAGTACTTC.

This clonotype came up a few times. Its ends do not fully match the called genes, so a read error is possible. The rearrangement links TRBV19 to TRBJ1-1, with D possibly being TRBD1 (5 bases). CDR3 length: 14 residues. CDR1 LNHDA and CDR2 SQIVND come from the germline V gene (reference sequence). The CDR3 is CASSIQGMNTEAFF. CDR3 in DNA: TGTGCCAGCAGTATCCAGGGCATGAACACTGAAGCTTTCTTT.

The genes are TRBV20-1 and TRBJ1-5; D remains unclear. The V gene's germline CDR1 is DFQATT and CDR2 SNEGSKA (reference sequence). The CDR3 runs to 13 residues. With 6 bases removed from V and 3 bases from J, the gap between germline ends came to 12 bases. The CDR3 nucleotides read TGCAGTGCCCAGCCCACTTCCAATCAGCCCCAGCATTTT. Translating gives CSAQPTSNQPQHF.

The V and J genes are TRBV10-3 and TRBJ2-5; 8 bases line up with TRBD1. Trimming at V came to 5 bases and at J to 1 base, leaving 3 bases not matched to a gene. This CDR3 spans 14 amino acids. Germline lookup yields CDR1 ENHRY and CDR2 SYGVKD. The CDR3 bases are TGTGCCATCAGTCCCACAGGGGGCCAAGAGACCCAGTACTTC. Translating gives CAISPTGGQETQYF.

This clonotype was detected a few times. The gene calls are TRBV25-1 and TRBJ2-2, with no clear D. Germline V lookup: CDR1 MGHDK, CDR2 SYGVNS. The CDR3 length is 15 residues. V was pared by 2 bases and J by 5 bases, with 12 bases between. CDR3 DNA sequence: TGTGCCAGCAGTGAACAGCTCAAGGGAACCGGGGAGCTGTTTTTT. Protein sequence: CASSEQLKGTGELFF.

This clonotype has a handful of counts. The rearrangement links TRBV10-3 to TRBJ1-5; 10 bases fit TRBD1. The CDR3 contains 13 residues. Germline CDR1 is ENHRY and CDR2 is SYGVKD. Trimming at V came to 6 bases and at J to 5 bases, leaving 1 base not matched to a gene. The CDR3 loop is CAIRGTGDQPQHF. CDR3 coding DNA: TGTGCCATCAGAGGGACAGGGGATCAGCCCCAGCATTTT.

This clonotype was counted a few times. This sequence joins TRBV7-2 and TRBJ2-1, with D possibly called TRBD1 or TRBD2 (5 bases each). The germline gives CDR1 SGHTA, CDR2 FQGNSA. This CDR3 is built from 13 residues. The V end was cut by 4 bases, the J end by 10 bases, with 14 bases between. The CDR3 is CASSSLRETEQFF. The CDR3 coding sequence is TGTGCCAGCAGCTCACTCAGGGAGACGGAGCAGTTCTTC.

The rearrangement links TRBV4-1 to TRBJ2-1; 7 bases map to TRBD2. Germline V gene sequence: CDR1 MGHRA, CDR2 YSYEKL. This CDR3 has 13 amino acids. The V segment lost 2 bases and the J segment 11 bases; nucleotides outside the gene matches: 6. The CDR3 spells CASSQPAGRKQFF. CDR3 nucleotide sequence: TGCGCCAGCAGCCAACCGGCCGGGAGGAAGCAGTTCTTC.

The chain couples TRBV7-6 to TRBJ2-1; weak D call: TRBD1 (6 bases). The CDR3 contains 14 residues. V was cut by 6 bases and J by 7 bases, with 16 bases left in between. Germline assignment: CDR1 SGHVS and CDR2 FNYEAQ. CDR3 sequence reads: CASRGAGDGNEQFF. The CDR3 DNA follows: TGTGCCAGCAGGGGTGCAGGGGATGGGAATGAGCAGTTCTTC.

The gene calls are TRBV10-3 and TRBJ1-1; 7 bases align to TRBD1. The CDR3 runs 14 residues. Germline-derived CDR1 and CDR2 are ENHRY and SYGVKD. V shed 6 bases and J 0 bases; nucleotides not matched to a gene: 4. The CDR3 nucleotides are TGTGCCATCAGCCGGGACAGTATGAACACTGAAGCTTTCTTT. It codes for CAISRDSMNTEAFF.

This chain joins TRBV5-1 and TRBJ2-3, with a possible D match to TRBD1 (6 bases). The CDR3 runs to 13 residues. The germline V gene encodes CDR1 SGHRS and CDR2 YFSETQ. Trimming removed 3 bases at V and 3 bases at J, with 8 bases between. Here the CDR3 DNA reads TGCGCCAGCAGCTACGGACAGACAGATACGCAGTATTTT. This translates into CASSYGQTDTQYF.

This clonotype turned up a few times. The V call is TRBV20-1, the J call TRBJ1-2; 7 positions match TRBD1. V dropped 6 bases and J dropped 7; count of bases not matched to a gene: 5. The CDR3 length is 11 residues. The germline gives CDR1 DFQATT, CDR2 SNEGSKA (reference sequence). CDR3 sequence: CSATEGAGYTF. The DNA for the CDR3 is TGCAGTGCAACTGAGGGGGCTGGCTACACCTTC.

This clonotype was seen at least ten times. The V gene is TRBV9, the J gene TRBJ1-1; D gene uncertain. The CDR3 runs 15 residues. V was trimmed by 3 bases and J by 1 base, leaving 13 bases between them. The V gene's germline CDR1 is SGDLS and CDR2 YYNGEE. CDR3 DNA sequence: TGTGCCAGCAGCGACCTGAATTGGCAGAACACTGAAGCTTTCTTT. It is translated as CASSDLNWQNTEAFF.

As regards this clonotype: One junction end disagrees with the germline gene, perhaps due to a read error. The rearrangement joins TRBV10-3 to TRBJ2-7; TRBD1 or TRBD2 may be the D gene (6 bases each). The CDR3 sequence is 16 residues long. Germline V gene data show CDR1 as ENHRY and CDR2 as SYGVKD. This CDR3 is CAIQAGTGASSYEQHF. The CDR3, as DNA: TGTGCCATACAGGCTGGGACGGGGGCAAGCTCCTACGAGCAGCACTTC.

The rearrangement links TRBV12-3 or TRBV12-4 to TRBJ2-6; D may be TRBD2 (5 bases). V was clipped by 4 bases and J by 0 bases, with 10 bases between them. This CDR3 spans 16 amino acids. The chain's CDR3 is CASSSRGFSGANVLTF. The CDR3 DNA follows: TGTGCCAGCAGTTCCCGGGGATTCTCTGGGGCCAACGTCCTGACTTTC.

V is TRBV5-1 and J is TRBJ2-7, with D perhaps TRBD1 or TRBD2 (5 bases each). V shed 0 bases and J shed 3 bases, with 10 bases lying between them. CDR3 length equals 14 residues. Germline V gene sequence: CDR1 SGHRS, CDR2 YFSETQ. This CDR3 is CASSLVGESYEQYF. The CDR3 nucleotides are TGCGCCAGCAGCTTGGTGGGGGAGAGCTACGAGCAGTACTTC. The whole variable domain, filled in from reference TRBV5-1 and TRBJ2-7, reads KAGVTQTPRYLIKTRGQQVTLSCSPISGHRSVSWYQQTPGQGLQFLFEYFSETQRNKGNFPGRFSGRQFSNSRSEMNVSTLELGDSALYLCASSLVGESYEQYFGPGTRLTVT.

V gene TRBV24-1 combines with J gene TRBJ1-2; D unresolved. Trimming shortened V by 10 bases and J by 8 bases, and 22 bases separated the two germline ends. The length of the CDR3 is 14 residues. The germline CDR1 and CDR2 sequences are KGHDR and SFDVKD. The CDR3 loop is CATNPERLPGGYTF. In nucleotides, the CDR3 is TGTGCCACAAATCCCGAGCGCCTCCCGGGAGGCTACACCTTC.

The chain links TRBV6-5 to TRBJ1-5; D is undetermined. The germline V and J ends were trimmed by 2 bases and 4 bases, with 15 bases remaining between them. The CDR3 is 16 amino acids. CDR1 and CDR2 from the germline V gene are MNHEY and SVGAGI. The chain's CDR3 is CASSYDRPGLNQPQHF. CDR3 DNA: TGTGCCAGCAGTTACGACCGACCGGGCCTAAATCAGCCCCAGCATTTT.

This clonotype occurred a few times. The chain combines TRBV5-1 with TRBJ2-7; D uncertain. The CDR3 is made up of 12 amino acids. The V gene lost 1 base and the J gene lost 10 bases, with 12 bases spanning the gap. Germline lookup yields CDR1 SGHRS and CDR2 YFSETQ. For the CDR3, the DNA is TGCGCCAGCAGCTTGTCCGGGCCAGCCCAGTACTTC. Protein sequence: CASSLSGPAQYF.

A remark on this clonotype: An end of the junction does not agree with germline; a read error may underlie this. The chain combines TRBV28 with TRBJ2-6; D not certain. Germline loops: CDR1 MDHEN, CDR2 SYDVKM. This CDR3 comprises 12 residues. Here the CDR3 reads CASSSTVVNKAF. DNA for the CDR3: TGTGCCAGCAGTTCTACGGTGGTCAACAAGGCTTTC.

The V gene is TRBV12-5, the J gene TRBJ1-2; D unclear. The CDR3 covers 14 residues. Between the trimmed V and J ends, which lost 8 bases and 4 bases, there was a span of 17 bases. Germline lookup yields CDR1 LGHNT and CDR2 FRNRAP. This CDR3 reads CASSPRREFYGYTF. CDR3 nucleotides: TGTGCTAGTTCCCCCCGAAGGGAGTTCTATGGCTACACCTTC.

This chain links TRBV3-1 with TRBJ2-1; perhaps TRBD1 as D (5 bases). The germline V gene encodes CDR1 LGHDT and CDR2 YNNKEL (reference sequence). Trimming stripped 3 bases from V and 5 bases from J, with 17 bases between. The CDR3 loop spans 16 amino acids. CDR3 loop: CASSHPPRAGNNEQFF. The DNA for the CDR3 is TGTGCCAGCAGCCACCCTCCGCGAGCAGGGAACAATGAGCAGTTCTTC.

This clonotype came up a few times. The chain joins TRBV2 to TRBJ1-1; TRBD1 agrees at 7 bases. The CDR3 consists of 14 residues. The junction had 6 bases not matched to a gene; V was cut back by 4 bases and J by 4 bases. The germline V gene has CDR1 SNHLY and CDR2 FYNNEI. The CDR3 DNA reads TGTGCCAGCAGTGTAGGGGGCATCGGCACTGAAGCTTTCTTT. Protein: CASSVGGIGTEAFF.

The J gene is TRBJ1-1, the V gene TRBV5-1; no clear D. Looked up from germline, CDR1 is SGHRS and CDR2 is YFSETQ. The CDR3 has 14 amino acids. The V end lost 4 bases, the J end lost 4 bases, and 14 bases lay between the germline ends. The DNA of the CDR3 is TGCGCCAGCAGCCCCGCTCGACTCGGCACTGAAGCTTTCTTT. The encoded protein is CASSPARLGTEAFF.

This clonotype was seen repeatedly, ten times or more. The chain joins TRBV27 to TRBJ1-5; a weak D match, TRBD1 (6 bases). The germline V and J ends were trimmed by 3 bases and 3 bases, with 9 bases remaining between them. The CDR3 extends over 14 amino acids. Germline V lookup: CDR1 MNHEY, CDR2 SMNVEV (reference sequence). CDR3 DNA: TGTGCCAGCAGTTTCGGGGGCCCCAATCAGCCCCAGCATTTT. This encodes CASSFGGPNQPQHF.

This clonotype was seen a handful of times. J is TRBJ1-1 and V is TRBV10-3, with D perhaps TRBD1 (5 bases). The CDR3 is 14 residues long. Trimming removed 7 bases from V and 3 bases from J, with 15 bases in between. Germline assignment: CDR1 ENHRY and CDR2 SYGVKD. DNA for the CDR3: TGTGCCATCAACGGGGACCCGGGGTACACTGAAGCTTTCTTT. This sequence encodes CAINGDPGYTEAFF.